These T cell receptor beta chains were read from a single sample in a study of CD8 T cells in Susac syndrome. TCRdb reanalysed the immunoSEQ multiplex PCR reads using MiXCR and keeps one entry per CDR3 protein. The sample carries roughly 200,000 distinct CDR3 sequences, roughly nine tenths recorded once. Source material: CD4+ T cells from PBMCs. The receptor source for this set is a human donor with Susac syndrome. Each CDR3 is given with its conserved first and last residue. The order of the fields is clone size, V gene, J gene, D gene, CDR3 protein, CDR3 DNA. The D gene is left open where the match is weak. The size field is filled for only some rows; it gives once, few, many or a size class.

clone size: NA
V gene: TRBV10-3
J gene: TRBJ2-2
D gene: TRBD1
CDR3 protein: CAISEVGDRVTGELFF
CDR3 DNA: TGTGCCATCAGTGAAGTTGGGGACAGGGTAACCGGGGAGCTGTTTTTT

clone size: once
V gene: TRBV18
J gene: TRBJ1-3
D gene: NA
CDR3 protein: CASSPPSGNTIYF
CDR3 DNA: TGTGCCAGCTCACCACCGTCTGGAAACACCATATATTTT

clone size: NA
V gene: TRBV6-6
J gene: TRBJ2-7
D gene: TRBD1
CDR3 protein: CATIGTGGVGYEQYF
CDR3 DNA: TGTGCCACCATAGGTACAGGGGGCGTGGGTTACGAGCAGTACTTC

clone size: NA
V gene: TRBV6-5
J gene: TRBJ2-3
D gene: NA
CDR3 protein: CASSATGWVDTQYF
CDR3 DNA: TGTGCCAGCAGCGCTACAGGTTGGGTGGATACGCAGTATTTT

clone size: few
V gene: TRBV11-2
J gene: TRBJ2-7
D gene: NA
CDR3 protein: CASSRSPTGYYEQYF
CDR3 DNA: TGTGCCAGCAGCCGCTCCCCGACAGGATACTACGAGCAGTACTTC

clone size: NA
V gene: TRBV30
J gene: TRBJ1-2
D gene: NA
CDR3 protein: CAWSAGDHYGYTF
CDR3 DNA: TGTGCCTGGAGTGCGGGGGACCACTATGGCTACACCTTC

clone size: NA
V gene: TRBV7-2
J gene: TRBJ2-3
D gene: NA
CDR3 protein: CASSPLGRSTDTQYF
CDR3 DNA: TGTGCCAGCAGCCCCCTGGGGCGGAGCACAGATACGCAGTATTTT

clone size: NA
V gene: TRBV3-1
J gene: TRBJ2-7
D gene: TRBD2
CDR3 protein: CASSQDSLVLAGKKSEQYF
CDR3 DNA: TGTGCCAGCAGCCAAGATTCTCTTGTACTAGCGGGAAAGAAGAGCGAGCAGTACTTC

clone size: NA
V gene: TRBV27
J gene: TRBJ2-1
D gene: NA
CDR3 protein: CASSRKQNEQFF
CDR3 DNA: TGTGCCAGCAGTCGGAAGCAGAATGAGCAGTTCTTC

clone size: NA
V gene: TRBV5-6
J gene: TRBJ1-3
D gene: NA
CDR3 protein: CASSPSHGNTIYF
CDR3 DNA: TGTGCCAGCAGTCCATCGCACGGAAACACCATATATTTT

clone size: NA
V gene: TRBV6-5
J gene: TRBJ1-2
D gene: NA
CDR3 protein: CASSYSWGAYGYTF
CDR3 DNA: TGTGCCAGCAGTTACTCTTGGGGCGCTTATGGCTACACCTTC

clone size: NA
V gene: TRBV20-1
J gene: TRBJ2-7
D gene: TRBD2
CDR3 protein: CSASRASGSYEQYF
CDR3 DNA: TGCAGTGCTAGTAGGGCTAGCGGGAGTTACGAGCAGTACTTC

clone size: NA
V gene: TRBV5-1
J gene: TRBJ2-2
D gene: NA
CDR3 protein: CASSSLRGGYGELFF
CDR3 DNA: TGCGCCAGCAGCTCCCTCCGGGGTGGCTACGGGGAGCTGTTTTTT

clone size: NA
V gene: TRBV18
J gene: TRBJ1-2
D gene: NA
CDR3 protein: CASSPIGDIDYGYTF
CDR3 DNA: TGTGCCAGCTCACCGATAGGGGACATTGACTATGGCTACACCTTC

clone size: NA
V gene: TRBV4-1
J gene: TRBJ2-7
D gene: NA
CDR3 protein: CASSRQVENTLPLYEQYF
CDR3 DNA: TGCGCCAGCAGCCGACAGGTGGAGAATACCCTACCGTTGTACGAGCAGTACTTC

clone size: NA
V gene: TRBV28
J gene: TRBJ1-5
D gene: NA
CDR3 protein: CASSLGGARLQPQHF
CDR3 DNA: TGTGCCAGCAGTTTAGGGGGGGCTAGACTTCAGCCCCAGCATTTT

clone size: NA
V gene: TRBV7-2
J gene: TRBJ2-3
D gene: NA
CDR3 protein: CASSLGVRSADTQYF
CDR3 DNA: TGTGCCAGCAGCTTAGGGGTTAGAAGTGCAGATACGCAGTATTTT

clone size: NA
V gene: TRBV3-1
J gene: TRBJ1-2
D gene: NA
CDR3 protein: CASSQDHWAEIYGYTF
CDR3 DNA: TGTGCCAGCAGCCAAGATCATTGGGCAGAAATCTATGGCTACACCTTC

clone size: NA
V gene: TRBV5-1
J gene: TRBJ2-1
D gene: NA
CDR3 protein: CASSLLGSYNEQFF
CDR3 DNA: TGCGCCAGCAGCCTCCTCGGCTCCTACAATGAGCAGTTCTTC

clone size: NA
V gene: TRBV19
J gene: TRBJ2-3
D gene: TRBD2
CDR3 protein: CASKRASGETDTQYF
CDR3 DNA: TGTGCCAGTAAAAGGGCTAGCGGGGAAACAGATACGCAGTATTTT

clone size: NA
V gene: TRBV7-8
J gene: TRBJ1-1
D gene: NA
CDR3 protein: CASSFQIGDTEAFF
CDR3 DNA: TGTGCCAGCAGCTTTCAGATAGGGGACACTGAAGCTTTCTTT

clone size: NA
V gene: TRBV12-5
J gene: TRBJ1-5
D gene: NA
CDR3 protein: CASGLVLNQPQHF
CDR3 DNA: TGTGCTAGTGGTTTGGTACTCAATCAGCCCCAGCATTTT

clone size: NA
V gene: TRBV29-1
J gene: TRBJ2-7
D gene: NA
CDR3 protein: CSVELHRGGYEQYF
CDR3 DNA: TGCAGCGTTGAGTTACACAGGGGAGGCTACGAGCAGTACTTC

clone size: NA
V gene: TRBV19
J gene: TRBJ1-4
D gene: NA
CDR3 protein: CASSPERGFEKLFF
CDR3 DNA: TGTGCCAGTAGCCCCGAGAGGGGTTTTGAAAAACTGTTTTTT

clone size: NA
V gene: TRBV20-1
J gene: TRBJ2-7
D gene: NA
CDR3 protein: CSAHRGGPEQYF
CDR3 DNA: TGCAGTGCCCACAGGGGGGGACCCGAGCAGTACTTC

clone size: NA
V gene: TRBV18
J gene: TRBJ2-3
D gene: TRBD2
CDR3 protein: CASSTAVAGTDTQYF
CDR3 DNA: TGTGCCAGCTCTACCGCGGTAGCGGGAACAGATACGCAGTATTTT

clone size: NA
V gene: TRBV7-9
J gene: TRBJ1-2
D gene: NA
CDR3 protein: CASSPRAGNYGYTF
CDR3 DNA: TGTGCCAGCAGCCCTCGGGCAGGAAACTATGGCTACACCTTC

clone size: NA
V gene: TRBV6-5
J gene: TRBJ1-2
D gene: NA
CDR3 protein: CASSYGQNYGYTF
CDR3 DNA: TGTGCCAGCAGTTACGGGCAGAACTATGGCTACACCTTC

clone size: few
V gene: TRBV9
J gene: TRBJ1-2
D gene: NA
CDR3 protein: CASSAGTTNYGYTF
CDR3 DNA: TGTGCCAGCAGCGCAGGGACAACTAACTATGGCTACACCTTC

clone size: NA
V gene: TRBV6-5
J gene: TRBJ1-2
D gene: NA
CDR3 protein: CASRMDRNYGYTF
CDR3 DNA: TGTGCCAGCAGGATGGACAGAAACTATGGCTACACCTTC

clone size: NA
V gene: TRBV30
J gene: TRBJ2-7
D gene: NA
CDR3 protein: CAWSENYEQYF
CDR3 DNA: TGTGCCTGGAGTGAAAATTACGAGCAGTACTTC

clone size: NA
V gene: TRBV11-2
J gene: TRBJ2-5
D gene: NA
CDR3 protein: CASSSTFRFGRDGETQYF
CDR3 DNA: TGTGCCAGCAGCTCCACCTTTAGGTTTGGCAGGGACGGGGAGACCCAGTACTTC

clone size: NA
V gene: TRBV27
J gene: TRBJ1-5
D gene: TRBD1
CDR3 protein: CASSPQDRGNGQPQHF
CDR3 DNA: TGTGCCAGCAGTCCCCAGGACAGGGGGAACGGTCAGCCCCAGCATTTT

clone size: once
V gene: TRBV6-1
J gene: TRBJ2-5
D gene: NA
CDR3 protein: CASSEHRVRTFGETQYF
CDR3 DNA: TGTGCCAGCAGTGAGCACAGGGTCCGGACATTTGGGGAGACCCAGTACTTC

clone size: NA
V gene: TRBV9
J gene: TRBJ2-1
D gene: NA
CDR3 protein: CASSVTPRDTNEQFF
CDR3 DNA: TGTGCCAGCAGCGTGACACCGAGGGACACCAATGAGCAGTTCTTC

clone size: NA
V gene: TRBV18
J gene: TRBJ1-3
D gene: NA
CDR3 protein: CASSPYSSASGNTIYF
CDR3 DNA: TGTGCCAGCTCACCATATAGTTCTGCTTCTGGAAACACCATATATTTT

clone size: NA
V gene: TRBV30
J gene: TRBJ2-7
D gene: NA
CDR3 protein: CAWRTAYEQYF
CDR3 DNA: TGTGCCTGGAGGACAGCCTACGAGCAGTACTTC

clone size: once
V gene: TRBV5-1
J gene: TRBJ2-1
D gene: TRBD2
CDR3 protein: CASSEGLTYNEQFF
CDR3 DNA: TGCGCCAGCAGCGAGGGACTAACCTACAATGAGCAGTTCTTC

clone size: NA
V gene: TRBV2
J gene: TRBJ2-5
D gene: NA
CDR3 protein: CASRRLSHSQETQYF
CDR3 DNA: TGTGCCAGCAGGCGCCTTTCGCATTCTCAAGAGACCCAGTACTTC

clone size: once
V gene: TRBV6-5
J gene: TRBJ2-7
D gene: TRBD2
CDR3 protein: CASSYFSGANYEQYF
CDR3 DNA: TGTGCCAGCAGTTACTTTAGCGGGGCGAACTACGAGCAGTACTTC

clone size: NA
V gene: TRBV20-1
J gene: TRBJ2-3
D gene: TRBD2
CDR3 protein: CSAPGTSTEDTQYF
CDR3 DNA: TGCAGTGCTCCGGGGACTAGCACTGAAGATACGCAGTATTTT

clone size: NA
V gene: TRBV2
J gene: TRBJ1-2
D gene: NA
CDR3 protein: CASSTGIGNTYGYTF
CDR3 DNA: TGTGCCAGCTCAACAGGGATAGGGAATACCTATGGCTACACCTTC

clone size: NA
V gene: TRBV30
J gene: TRBJ2-2
D gene: NA
CDR3 protein: CAWSKGVFNTGELFF
CDR3 DNA: TGTGCCTGGAGCAAGGGGGTGTTTAACACCGGGGAGCTGTTTTTT

clone size: NA
V gene: TRBV12-5
J gene: TRBJ2-7
D gene: TRBD1
CDR3 protein: CASGLVLSRSAGGFYEQYF
CDR3 DNA: TGTGCTAGTGGTTTGGTATTATCTCGTTCCGCAGGGGGCTTCTACGAGCAGTACTTC

clone size: NA
V gene: TRBV29-1
J gene: TRBJ1-3
D gene: NA
CDR3 protein: CSVEDTRGNTIYF
CDR3 DNA: TGCAGCGTTGAAGATACTAGAGGAAACACCATATATTTT

clone size: NA
V gene: TRBV10-3
J gene: TRBJ1-1
D gene: NA
CDR3 protein: CAISDMNTEAFF
CDR3 DNA: TGTGCCATCTCGGACATGAACACTGAAGCTTTCTTT

clone size: NA
V gene: TRBV5-1
J gene: TRBJ2-5
D gene: NA
CDR3 protein: CASSWGMGQNKETQYF
CDR3 DNA: TGCGCCAGCAGCTGGGGGATGGGGCAGAACAAAGAGACCCAGTACTTC

clone size: NA
V gene: TRBV5-1
J gene: TRBJ2-2
D gene: TRBD2
CDR3 protein: CASSLSSGGPNTGELFF
CDR3 DNA: TGCGCCAGCAGCTTGTCTAGCGGGGGACCGAACACCGGGGAGCTGTTTTTT

clone size: once
V gene: TRBV7-9
J gene: TRBJ1-1
D gene: TRBD1
CDR3 protein: CASSSIGTVETEAFF
CDR3 DNA: TGTGCCAGCAGCTCAATAGGGACAGTCGAGACTGAAGCTTTCTTT

clone size: NA
V gene: TRBV24-1
J gene: TRBJ2-1
D gene: TRBD2
CDR3 protein: CATSDFDTSGNNEQFF
CDR3 DNA: TGTGCCACCAGTGATTTTGACACTAGCGGAAACAATGAGCAGTTCTTC

clone size: NA
V gene: TRBV5-8
J gene: TRBJ2-5
D gene: NA
CDR3 protein: CASSLQGASGDQETQYF
CDR3 DNA: TGTGCCAGCAGCTTGCAGGGGGCTAGCGGCGATCAAGAGACCCAGTACTTC

clone size: NA
V gene: TRBV7-9
J gene: TRBJ2-1
D gene: NA
CDR3 protein: CASSSSPVNEQFF
CDR3 DNA: TGTGCCAGCAGCTCTAGCCCCGTCAATGAGCAGTTCTTC